The 24 T cell receptor beta chains presented below share a single source sample, sequenced in a study of blood T cell repertoires in COVID-19. The assay was immunoSEQ multiplex PCR, and TCRdb's table has in-frame clones only and misses some. The sample yields some 190,000 clones, 88% seen once. Sequencing input: peripheral blood. Receptors originate from a man in his late teens or twenties with active or convalescent COVID-19.

The chain uses TRBV7-9 and TRBJ1-5; no firm D call. V gave up 5 bases and J gave up 6 bases, with 8 bases separating them. Germline V gene sequence: CDR1 SEHNR, CDR2 FQNEAQ (reference sequence). This CDR3 has 12 amino acids. The CDR3 nucleotides read TGTGCCAGCAGCCGCGACACTCAGCCCCAGCATTTT. Protein: CASSRDTQPQHF.

The chain uses TRBV3-1 (or the pseudogene TRBV3-2) and TRBJ2-1; D is unresolved. Germline V gives CDR1 LGHDT, CDR2 YNNKEL (reference sequence). The CDR3 has 15 residues. V lost 4 bases to trimming and J lost 4 bases, with 14 bases between them. CDR3 protein: CASSPAVVAYNEQFF. The CDR3 DNA follows: TGTGCCAGCAGCCCCGCCGTGGTAGCTTACAATGAGCAGTTCTTC.

The genes are TRBV6-5 and TRBJ1-2; 8 nucleotides line up with TRBD1. The germline V gene encodes CDR1 MNHEY and CDR2 SVGAGI. V shed 11 bases, J shed 3 bases, and the junction held 8 bases outside the gene matches. This CDR3 region has 13 residues. Here the CDR3 reads CAAQQGGDYGYTF. The CDR3 nucleotides read TGTGCCGCACAACAGGGGGGAGACTATGGCTACACCTTC.

The chain uses TRBV7-2 and TRBJ1-2; 9 nucleotides agree with TRBD1. The germline V gene has CDR1 SGHTA and CDR2 FQGNSA. Trimming at V came to 4 bases and at J to 5 bases, leaving 8 bases not matched to a gene. The CDR3 has 15 residues. This chain's CDR3 is CASSSGTGTLYGYTF. The CDR3 DNA sequence: TGTGCCAGCAGCTCTGGGACAGGGACACTGTATGGCTACACCTTC. The full variable domain, with the rest looked up from reference TRBV7-2 and TRBJ1-2, is GAGVSQSPSNKVTEKGKDVELRCDPISGHTALYWYRQSLGQGLEFLIYFQGNSAPDKSGLPSDRFSAERTGGSVSTLTIQRTQQEDSAVYLCASSSGTGTLYGYTFGSGTRLTVV.

This clone was seen ten or more times. The J gene is TRBJ1-6, the V gene TRBV3-1 (or the pseudogene TRBV3-2); maybe TRBD1 (6 bases). Germline V gene data show CDR1 as LGHDT and CDR2 as YNNKEL (reference sequence). Trimming shortened V by 5 bases and J by 7 bases, and 15 bases separated the two germline ends. There are 15 residues in the CDR3. CDR3 nucleotide sequence: TGTGCCAGCAGCTTTGCGGACAGCACGAATTCACCCCTCCACTTT. Residues: CASSFADSTNSPLHF.

Here the CDR3 reads CASSTLPGSQGIGYTF. DNA for the CDR3: TGTGCCAGTAGTACCCTTCCGGGATCCCAAGGCATTGGCTACACCTTC. The J gene is TRBJ1-2, the V gene TRBV19; D unclear. Trimming took off 4 bases at V and 7 bases at J, with 22 bases between the two ends. The CDR3 consists of 16 residues. Germline V lookup: CDR1 LNHDA, CDR2 SQIVND (reference sequence).

This clone was detected once. The chain joins TRBV2 to TRBJ1-4; 7 positions match TRBD1. The CDR3 is 17 residues long. V lost 6 bases and J lost 0; bases outside the gene matches: 10. Looked up from germline, CDR1 is SNHLY and CDR2 is FYNNEI. The chain's CDR3 is CASSRDRPFATNEKLFF. CDR3 DNA sequence: TGTGCCAGCAGCCGGGACAGACCCTTTGCAACTAATGAAAAACTGTTTTTT.

This clone was found once. V is TRBV6-1 and J is TRBJ1-3, with D possibly being TRBD1 (6 bases). Deletions cut 2 bases from V and 4 bases from J, with 12 bases between. The CDR3 extends over 15 amino acids. Germline loops: CDR1 MNHNS, CDR2 SASEGT. The CDR3 loop is CASSEQGYGGNTIYF. The CDR3 DNA follows: TGTGCCAGCAGTGAACAGGGGTACGGAGGAAACACCATATATTTT.

V usage is TRBV2 and J usage is TRBJ1-1, with D maybe TRBD1 (5 bases). The germline gives CDR1 SNHLY, CDR2 FYNNEI. The CDR3 covers 14 residues. V gave up 6 bases and J gave up 0 bases, with 11 bases separating them. The CDR3 region has the DNA TGTGCCAGCAGGGCTGGACAAATGAACACTGAAGCTTTCTTT. It encodes CASRAGQMNTEAFF.

The CDR3 protein is CASSLGRVLAGNTIYF. In DNA form, the CDR3 reads TGTGCCAGCAGCCTTGGGAGGGTTCTGGCTGGAAACACCATATATTTT. The rearrangement links TRBV7-3 to TRBJ1-3; D unresolved. Deletions cut 5 bases from V and 2 bases from J, with 16 bases between. This CDR3 spans 16 amino acids. Germline V CDR1 and CDR2: SGHTA, FQGTGA.

V is TRBV6-5 and J is TRBJ2-3, with 15 bases fitting TRBD2. This CDR3 is built from 14 residues. Trimming at V came to 6 bases and at J to 6 bases, leaving 1 base not matched to a gene. The germline CDR1 and CDR2 sequences are MNHEY and SVGAGI. The CDR3 reads CASSGTSGGDTQYF. The CDR3 region has the DNA TGTGCCAGCAGCGGGACTAGCGGGGGGGATACGCAGTATTTT.

This clone appeared once. This sequence joins TRBV30 and TRBJ1-4; 9 nucleotides agree with TRBD1. Per germline, CDR1 GTSNPN and CDR2 SVGIG (reference sequence). The trim removed 2 bases at V and 1 base at J, leaving 11 bases unmatched. The length of the CDR3 is 18 residues. The CDR3: CAWSTPRQGGITNEKLFF. DNA for the CDR3: TGTGCCTGGAGTACTCCGAGACAGGGGGGAATAACTAATGAAAAACTGTTTTTT. The whole variable domain, remainder taken from reference TRBV30 and TRBJ1-4, is SQTIHQWPATLVQPVGSPLSLECTVEGTSNPNLYWYRQAAGRGLQLLFYSVGIGQISSEVPQNLSASRPQDRQFILSSKKLLLSDSGFYLCAWSTPRQGGITNEKLFFGSGTQLSVL.

The chain recombines TRBV7-2 with TRBJ2-7; 8 nucleotides align to TRBD2. With 6 bases clipped from V and 5 bases from J, the junction kept 9 bases outside the gene matches. Per germline, CDR1 SGHTA and CDR2 FQGNSA. CDR3 length equals 14 residues. The CDR3 spells CASRLGRARDEQYF. CDR3 DNA sequence: TGTGCCAGCAGGCTCGGGAGGGCTCGGGACGAGCAGTACTTC. The full variable domain, rest sourced from reference TRBV7-2 and TRBJ2-7, is GAGVSQSPSNKVTEKGKDVELRCDPISGHTALYWYRQSLGQGLEFLIYFQGNSAPDKSGLPSDRFSAERTGGSVSTLTIQRTQQEDSAVYLCASRLGRARDEQYFGPGTRLTVT.

The genes are TRBV3-1 (or the pseudogene TRBV3-2) and TRBJ1-2; 8 bases agree with TRBD1. Germline-derived CDR1 and CDR2 are LGHDT and YNNKEL (reference sequence). The junction had 7 bases not matched to a gene; V was cut back by 4 bases and J by 3 bases. The CDR3 runs to 15 residues. The CDR3 DNA sequence: TGTGCCAGCAGCCCCCGGGACAGGTTTGACTATGGCTACACCTTC. Translated, it gives CASSPRDRFDYGYTF.

The chain uses TRBV10-3 and TRBJ1-1; the D is unclear. Germline values: CDR1 ENHRY, CDR2 SYGVKD. Deletions cut 2 bases from V and 1 base from J, with 5 bases between. The CDR3 has 13 residues. The CDR3 is CAISETENTEAFF. The CDR3 DNA reads TGTGCCATCAGTGAGACAGAGAACACTGAAGCTTTCTTT.

The V call is TRBV15, the J call TRBJ2-6, with D unclear. Trimming left V 0 bases short and J 0 bases short, with 6 bases between. The CDR3 loop spans 16 amino acids. Germline V CDR1 and CDR2: LNHNV, YYDKDF (reference sequence). The CDR3 region has the DNA TGTGCCACCAGCAGAGATCTTATCTCTGGGGCCAACGTCCTGACTTTC. It specifies CATSRDLISGANVLTF.

The J gene is TRBJ1-1, the V gene TRBV18, with D uncertain. The CDR3 is made up of 14 amino acids. V shed 3 bases and J shed 1 base, with 9 bases lying between them. CDR1 and CDR2 (germline): KGHSH, LQKENI. This CDR3 reads CASSPQGRNTEAFF. CDR3 bases: TGTGCCAGCTCACCGCAAGGGAGGAACACTGAAGCTTTCTTT. Using reference TRBV18 and TRBJ1-1 for the parts outside the CDR3, the full variable domain is NAGVMQNPRHLVRRRGQEARLRCSPMKGHSHVYWYRQLPEEGLKFMVYLQKENIIDESGMPKERFSAEFPKEGPSILRIQQVVRGDSAAYFCASSPQGRNTEAFFGQGTRLTVV.

The chain couples TRBV5-4 to TRBJ1-3; D call uncertain. CDR3 size: 15 residues. The germline V and J ends were trimmed by 0 bases and 2 bases, with 9 bases remaining between them. The germline V gene encodes CDR1 SGHNT and CDR2 YYREEE (reference sequence). The CDR3 loop is CASSLDYRAGNTIYF. The CDR3 DNA follows: TGTGCCAGCAGCTTGGATTACAGAGCTGGAAACACCATATATTTT.

The chain uses TRBV10-3 and TRBJ1-3; no firm D call. CDR1 is ENHRY, CDR2 SYGVKD, per germline. The germline V and J ends were trimmed by 8 bases and 2 bases, with 19 bases remaining between them. There are 16 residues in the CDR3. The CDR3 loop is CAISVVRGQTGNTIYF. The CDR3 nucleotides read TGTGCCATCTCGGTAGTTCGCGGTCAGACTGGAAACACCATATATTTT.

V is TRBV19 and J is TRBJ1-5; 8 bases map to TRBD1. Per germline, CDR1 LNHDA and CDR2 SQIVND (reference sequence). The CDR3 covers 16 residues. J gave up 5 bases and V 3 bases, and 9 bases lay outside the gene matches. The CDR3 coding sequence is TGTGCCAGTAGTATTGGGACCGACAGGGGTCATCAGCCCCAGCATTTT. Its protein is CASSIGTDRGHQPQHF.

The chain uses TRBV5-6 and TRBJ2-7; 11 bases align to TRBD1. Per germline, CDR1 SGHDT and CDR2 YYEEEE. The ends lost 0 bases at V and 3 bases at J; junction bases unmatched: 5. The length of the CDR3 is 16 residues. The CDR3 spells CASSLGGTGGFYEQYF. The CDR3 DNA follows: TGTGCCAGCAGCTTGGGCGGGACAGGGGGATTCTACGAGCAGTACTTC.

The rearrangement links TRBV5-1 to TRBJ2-7; 9 bases agree with TRBD1. This CDR3 contains 15 residues. Germline V gene data show CDR1 as SGHRS and CDR2 as YFSETQ. J lost 0 bases, V lost 4 bases, and 5 bases had no gene match. As DNA, the CDR3 is TGCGCCAGCAGCCAAGACAGGGGGGTCTCCTACGAGCAGTACTTC. Translated: CASSQDRGVSYEQYF.

V usage is TRBV2 and J usage is TRBJ1-2; 8 bases line up with TRBD1. This CDR3 region has 15 residues. Germline V gene sequence: CDR1 SNHLY, CDR2 FYNNEI. V shed 3 bases and J 4 bases; nucleotides not matched to a gene: 7. CDR3 DNA: TGTGCCAGCAGTGACCTACGAGACAGGGGCTATGGCTACACCTTC. Its protein is CASSDLRDRGYGYTF.

The chain couples TRBV5-6 to TRBJ2-7; possible D gene TRBD2, 6 bases. The germline V gene has CDR1 SGHDT and CDR2 YYEEEE. The CDR3 spans 14 residues. Trimming left V 2 bases short and J 4 bases short, with 13 bases between. The CDR3 spells CASSFQAGWYEQYF. In DNA form, the CDR3 reads TGTGCCAGCAGCTTTCAGGCGGGATGGTACGAGCAGTACTTC.